The sequence of this T cell receptor beta chain was determined in a study of blood T cells in healthy people across ages. The germline gives CDR1 SGDLS, CDR2 YYNGEE. V lost 3 bases, J lost 1 base, and 9 bases lay in between. CDR3 length equals 14 residues. Using a J-beta primer mix together with a sample-barcoded 5' primer, a second PCR was run for roughly 6 to 12 cycles. TCRdb recomputed calls from the 5' RACE reads with MiXCR, one row per CDR3 protein. Among 780,000 or so distinct CDR3 sequences listed, around three fifths were seen once. Input material: blood. The sequence derives from a man aged 40-49 years in good health. V and J are TRBV9 and TRBJ2-3, with unresolved D. The CDR3, as DNA: TGTGCCAGCAGCGCCCTACTCGGCACAGATACGCAGTATTTT. This gives the protein CASSALLGTDTQYF.